This TCR beta chain was observed in a study of T cell responses to AZD1222 COVID-19 vaccine. Repertoires were generated with immunoSEQ multiplex PCR, while TCRdb's copy carries only in-frame clones and drops some. The sample gives about 180,000 clones, roughly 88% of which show up once; approximately 0.49% is in the top ten. Germline CDR1 KGHSH, CDR2 LQKENI. The ends lost 3 bases at V and 3 bases at J; junction bases unmatched: 5. This CDR3 region has 15 residues. Material: peripheral blood, obtained on day 0 of AZD1222 vaccination. The rearrangement links TRBV18 to TRBJ1-2; TRBD1 matches at 9 bases. The TCR comes from an adult in good health. CDR3 amino acids: CASSPPGTGYYGYTF. The CDR3 region has the DNA TGTGCCAGCTCACCCCCCGGGACAGGGTACTATGGCTACACCTTC.